The 3 T cell receptor beta chains given below trace back to one sample, sequenced in a study of T-cell reconstitution after alpha-beta-depleted transplantation in children. This sample's TCRbeta library carried unique molecular identifier barcodes. TCRdb itself ran the PCR reads through MiXCR, one entry per CDR3 protein. The sample has about 110,000 distinct CDR3 sequences; approximately 6% are singletons. This specimen was PBMCs, mostly from graft donor cells, taken 360 days after TCRalphabeta/CD19-depleted stem cell transplant. The receptor set was obtained from a male patient between 2 and 15 years old who had a stem cell transplant for acute lymphoblastic leukemia, so the T cells may come from the graft donor.

A note on this clonotype: A read error may explain this, as a much larger clone is one base away. This chain uses TRBV12-5 with TRBJ2-1; the D gene is possibly TRBD2 (6 bases). V was shortened by 8 bases and J by 8 bases, with 16 bases between the two germline ends. Germline V gene sequence: CDR1 LGHNT, CDR2 FRNRAP. The CDR3 totals 13 residues. CDR3 loop: CASWGSREDEQFF. As DNA, the CDR3 is TGTGCTAGTTGGGGTAGCAGGGAGGATGAGCAGTTCTTC.

This clonotype was recorded at least ten times. The genes are TRBV9 and TRBJ2-5; D is unresolved. Per germline, CDR1 SGDLS and CDR2 YYNGEE. CDR3 size: 14 residues. The ends were cut back, 0 bases at V and 4 bases at J, with 10 bases in the middle. As DNA, the CDR3 is TGTGCCAGCAGCGTAGCTCTAGGGATAGAGACCCAGTACTTC. It yields the protein CASSVALGIETQYF.

This clonotype has a count of ten or more. The chain is built from TRBV4-2 and TRBJ2-4; TRBD2 matches at 8 bases. This CDR3 region has 16 residues. The V segment lost 1 base and the J segment 6 bases; nucleotides outside the gene matches: 8. CDR1 and CDR2 (germline): LGHNA, YNFKEQ. The CDR3 bases are TGTGCCAGCAGCCAAGTAAGGTCGCGGGGGGTAAACATTCAGTACTTC. It translates to CASSQVRSRGVNIQYF.